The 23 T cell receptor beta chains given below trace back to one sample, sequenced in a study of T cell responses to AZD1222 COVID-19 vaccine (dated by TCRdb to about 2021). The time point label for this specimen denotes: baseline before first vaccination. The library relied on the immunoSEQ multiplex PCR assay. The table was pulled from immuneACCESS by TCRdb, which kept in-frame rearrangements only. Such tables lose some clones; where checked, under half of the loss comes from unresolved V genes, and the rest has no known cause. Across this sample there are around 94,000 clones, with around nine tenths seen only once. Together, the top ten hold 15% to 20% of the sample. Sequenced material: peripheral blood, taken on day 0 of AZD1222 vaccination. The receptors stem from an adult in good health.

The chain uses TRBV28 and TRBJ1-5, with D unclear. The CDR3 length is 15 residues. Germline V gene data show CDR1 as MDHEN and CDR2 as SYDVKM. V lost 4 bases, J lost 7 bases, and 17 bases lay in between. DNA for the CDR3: TGTGCCAGCAGTTCTACGCGACGGGTGTTACAGCCCCAGCATTTT. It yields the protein CASSSTRRVLQPQHF.

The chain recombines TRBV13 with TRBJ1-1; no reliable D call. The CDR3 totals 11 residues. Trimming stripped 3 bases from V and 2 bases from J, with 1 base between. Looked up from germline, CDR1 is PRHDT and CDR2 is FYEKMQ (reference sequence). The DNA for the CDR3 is TGTGCCAGCAGCTTCAACACTGAAGCTTTCTTT. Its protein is CASSFNTEAFF. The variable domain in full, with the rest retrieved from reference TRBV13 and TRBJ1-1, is AAGVIQSPRHLIKEKRETATLKCYPIPRHDTVYWYQQGPGQDPQFLISFYEKMQSDKGSIPDRFSAQQFSDYHSELNMSSLELGDSALYFCASSFNTEAFFGQGTRLTVV.

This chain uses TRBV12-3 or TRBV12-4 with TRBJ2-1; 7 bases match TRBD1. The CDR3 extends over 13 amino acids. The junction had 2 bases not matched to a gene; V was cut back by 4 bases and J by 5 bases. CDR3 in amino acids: CASSWTGNNEQFF. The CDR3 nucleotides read TGTGCCAGCAGTTGGACAGGAAACAATGAGCAGTTCTTC.

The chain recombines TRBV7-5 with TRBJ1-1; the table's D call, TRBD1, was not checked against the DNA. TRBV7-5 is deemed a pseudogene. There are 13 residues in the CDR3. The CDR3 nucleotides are TGTGCCAGAAGCCCCCTGGCCAACACTGAAGCTTTCTTT. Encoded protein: CARSPLANTEAFF.

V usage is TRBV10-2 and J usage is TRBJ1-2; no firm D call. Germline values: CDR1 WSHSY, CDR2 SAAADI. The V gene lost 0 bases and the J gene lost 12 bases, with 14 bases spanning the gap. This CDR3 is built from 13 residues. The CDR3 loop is CASSESGSYRHTF. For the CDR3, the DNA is TGCGCCAGCAGTGAGTCGGGGTCATACCGACACACCTTC.

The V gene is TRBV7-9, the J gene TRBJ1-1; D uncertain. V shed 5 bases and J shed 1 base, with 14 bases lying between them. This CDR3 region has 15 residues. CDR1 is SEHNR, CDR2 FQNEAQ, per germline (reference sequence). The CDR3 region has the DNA TGTGCCAGCAGCATAATGAGTATCCGGAACACTGAAGCTTTCTTT. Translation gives CASSIMSIRNTEAFF.

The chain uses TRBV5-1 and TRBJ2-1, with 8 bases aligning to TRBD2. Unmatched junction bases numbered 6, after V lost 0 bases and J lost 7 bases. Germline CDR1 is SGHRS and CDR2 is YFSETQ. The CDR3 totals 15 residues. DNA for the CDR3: TGCGCCAGCAGCTTGGCAACTAGCGGATTTAATGAGCAGTTCTTC. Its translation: CASSLATSGFNEQFF. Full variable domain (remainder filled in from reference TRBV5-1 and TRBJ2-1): KAGVTQTPRYLIKTRGQQVTLSCSPISGHRSVSWYQQTPGQGLQFLFEYFSETQRNKGNFPGRFSGRQFSNSRSEMNVSTLELGDSALYLCASSLATSGFNEQFFGPGTRLTVL.

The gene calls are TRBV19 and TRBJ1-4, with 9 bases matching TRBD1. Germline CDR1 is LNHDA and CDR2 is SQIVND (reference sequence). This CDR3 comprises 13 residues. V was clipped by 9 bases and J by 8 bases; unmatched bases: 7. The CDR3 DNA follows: TGTGCCAGCCGCCGGACAGGGGACGAAAAACTGTTTTTT. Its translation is CASRRTGDEKLFF.

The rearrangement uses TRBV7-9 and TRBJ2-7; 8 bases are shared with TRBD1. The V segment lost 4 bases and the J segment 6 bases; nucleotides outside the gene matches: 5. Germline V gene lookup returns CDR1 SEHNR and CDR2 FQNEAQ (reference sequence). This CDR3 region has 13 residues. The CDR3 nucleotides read TGTGCCAGCAGCTACCGGACAGGGAGCGAGCAGTACTTC. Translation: CASSYRTGSEQYF.

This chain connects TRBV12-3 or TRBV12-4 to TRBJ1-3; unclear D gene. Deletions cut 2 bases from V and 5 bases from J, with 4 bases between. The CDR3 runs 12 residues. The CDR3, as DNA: TGTGCCAGCAGTTTAACCCGAAACACCATATATTTT. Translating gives CASSLTRNTIYF.

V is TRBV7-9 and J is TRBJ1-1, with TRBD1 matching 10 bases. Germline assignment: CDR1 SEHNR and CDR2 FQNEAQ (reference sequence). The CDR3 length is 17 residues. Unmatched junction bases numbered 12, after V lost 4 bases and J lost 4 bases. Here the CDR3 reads CASSSRDRGPTRTEAFF. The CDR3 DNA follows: TGTGCCAGCAGCTCCCGGGACAGGGGTCCAACGCGCACTGAAGCTTTCTTT.

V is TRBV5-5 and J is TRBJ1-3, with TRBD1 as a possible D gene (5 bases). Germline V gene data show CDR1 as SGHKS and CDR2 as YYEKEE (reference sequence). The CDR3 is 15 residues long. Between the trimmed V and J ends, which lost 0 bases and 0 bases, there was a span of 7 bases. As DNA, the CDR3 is TGTGCCAGCAGCTTGGGGGACGGCTCTGGAAACACCATATATTTT. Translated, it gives CASSLGDGSGNTIYF.

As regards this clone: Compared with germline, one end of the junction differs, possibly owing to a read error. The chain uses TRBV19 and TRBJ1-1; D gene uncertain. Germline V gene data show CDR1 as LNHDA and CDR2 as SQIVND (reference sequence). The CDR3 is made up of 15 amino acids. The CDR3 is CASRVGLGMKTEAFF. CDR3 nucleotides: TGTGCCAGTAGAGTAGGGCTGGGCATGAAGACTGAAGCTTTCTTT.

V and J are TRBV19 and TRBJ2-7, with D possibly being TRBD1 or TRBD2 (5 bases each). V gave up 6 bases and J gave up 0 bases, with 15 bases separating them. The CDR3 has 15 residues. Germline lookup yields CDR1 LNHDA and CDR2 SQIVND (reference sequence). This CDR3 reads CASSPGTLSSYEQYF. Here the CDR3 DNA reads TGTGCCAGTAGCCCCGGGACCCTCAGCTCCTACGAGCAGTACTTC.

The CDR3, as DNA: TGTGCCAGCAGCCCTGAGGCAGCGTACGAGCAGTACTTC. This sequence encodes CASSPEAAYEQYF. The rearrangement uses TRBV7-9 and TRBJ2-7, with D unresolved. V was cut by 5 bases and J by 4 bases, with 12 bases left in between. Looked up from germline, CDR1 is SEHNR and CDR2 is FQNEAQ (reference sequence). The CDR3 is 13 residues long.

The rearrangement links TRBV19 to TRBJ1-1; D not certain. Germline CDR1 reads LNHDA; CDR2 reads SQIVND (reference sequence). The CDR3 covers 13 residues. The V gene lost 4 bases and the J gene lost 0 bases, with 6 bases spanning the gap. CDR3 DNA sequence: TGTGCCAGTAGTAAGGGCCTGAACACTGAAGCTTTCTTT. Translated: CASSKGLNTEAFF. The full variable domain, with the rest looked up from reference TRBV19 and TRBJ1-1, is DGGITQSPKYLFRKEGQNVTLSCEQNLNHDAMYWYRQDPGQGLRLIYYSQIVNDFQKGDIAEGYSVSREKKESFPLTVTSAQKNPTAFYLCASSKGLNTEAFFGQGTRLTVV.

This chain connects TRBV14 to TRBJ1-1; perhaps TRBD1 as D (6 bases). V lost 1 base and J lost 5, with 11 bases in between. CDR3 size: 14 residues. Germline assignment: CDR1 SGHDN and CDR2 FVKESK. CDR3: CASSQVGTGTEAFF. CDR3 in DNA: TGTGCCAGCAGCCAAGTGGGAACAGGGACTGAAGCTTTCTTT.

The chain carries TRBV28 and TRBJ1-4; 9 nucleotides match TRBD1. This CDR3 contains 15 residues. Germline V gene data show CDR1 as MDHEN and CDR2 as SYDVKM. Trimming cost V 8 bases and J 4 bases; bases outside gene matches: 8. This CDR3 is CASLTGTGINEKLFF. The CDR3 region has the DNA TGTGCCAGCCTTACCGGGACAGGGATTAATGAAAAACTGTTTTTT.

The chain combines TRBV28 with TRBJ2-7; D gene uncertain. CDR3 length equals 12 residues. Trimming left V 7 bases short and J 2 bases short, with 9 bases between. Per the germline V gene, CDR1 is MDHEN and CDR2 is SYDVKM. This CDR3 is CASNWGTYEQYF. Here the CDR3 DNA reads TGTGCCAGCAATTGGGGAACCTACGAGCAGTACTTC.

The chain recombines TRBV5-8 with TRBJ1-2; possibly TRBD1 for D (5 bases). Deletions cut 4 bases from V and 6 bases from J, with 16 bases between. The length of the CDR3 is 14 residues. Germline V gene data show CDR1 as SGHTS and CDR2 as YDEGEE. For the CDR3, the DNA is TGTGCCAGCAGCACCGGACAAGGTAGCCATGGCTACACCTTC. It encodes CASSTGQGSHGYTF. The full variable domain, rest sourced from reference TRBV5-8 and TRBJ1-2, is EAGVTQSPTHLIKTRGQQATLRCSPISGHTSVYWYQQALGLGLQFLLWYDEGEERNRGNFPPRFSGRQFPNYSSELNVNALELEDSALYLCASSTGQGSHGYTFGSGTRLTVV.

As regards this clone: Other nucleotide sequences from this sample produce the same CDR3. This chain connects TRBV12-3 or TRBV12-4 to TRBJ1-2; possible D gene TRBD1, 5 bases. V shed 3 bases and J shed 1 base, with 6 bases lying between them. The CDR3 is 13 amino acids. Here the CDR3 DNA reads TGTGCCAGCAGTTTGGGGCTTAACTATGGCTACACCTTC. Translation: CASSLGLNYGYTF.

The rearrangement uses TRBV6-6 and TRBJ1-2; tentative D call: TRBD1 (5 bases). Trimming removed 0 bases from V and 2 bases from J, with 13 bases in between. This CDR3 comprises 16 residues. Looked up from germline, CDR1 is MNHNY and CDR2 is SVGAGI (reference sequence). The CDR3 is CASSYSKGRGNYGYTF. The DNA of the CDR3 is TGTGCCAGCAGTTACTCGAAAGGGAGGGGAAACTATGGCTACACCTTC.

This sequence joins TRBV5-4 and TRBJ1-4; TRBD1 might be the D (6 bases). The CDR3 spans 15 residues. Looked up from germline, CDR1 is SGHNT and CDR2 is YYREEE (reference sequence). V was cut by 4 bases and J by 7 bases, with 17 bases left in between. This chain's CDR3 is CASSPGGTQTEKLFF. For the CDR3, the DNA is TGTGCCAGCAGCCCCGGAGGGACACAGACTGAAAAACTGTTTTTT.